This T cell receptor (beta chain) was recovered during a study of cytomegalovirus exposure and HLA in healthy donors (dated by TCRdb to 2015 to 2018). Study-wide context: An earlier analysis of around 600 of the donors reported 250 to 300 Gb of sequence data and 117 million unique TCR beta sequences from about 179 million T cells. About 280 gigabases of sequencing data and approximately 85 million unique TCR sequences were included in an early release covering over 600 HLA-typed donors. Of the roughly 400 genotyped donors, around 81% fell in the genetic ancestry cluster associated with self-reported Caucasian donors. The study aimed to test whether signatures of past pathogen exposure could be identified by cataloging public T cell receptors. The study profiled the T cell repertoires of under 850 subjects by immunosequencing and related them to cytomegalovirus serostatus. In addition to the first cohort of around 670 subjects, a separate validation cohort of 130 or so different subjects was used. The study combined high-throughput TCR immunosequencing, statistical association of individual TCRs with disease status, and machine learning to predict cytomegalovirus infection status. A later analysis re-analyzed previously published TCR beta repertoires from 666 donors and added high-resolution HLA genotyping to study TCR occurrence patterns. Rather than using new phenotypic data, the later analysis identified candidate immune exposures from TCR beta sequences and from how often those sequences occurred across donors. To decide whether each TCR beta V gene segment behaved as functional or pseudogenic, an earlier analysis of over 500 of the donors relied on high-throughput TCR beta sequencing. Alongside the repertoire data, information on donor age, sex, ethnicity and CMV serostatus was compiled. In a later genetic analysis, genome-wide SNP genotypes for about 55% of the roughly 700 donors were used, and that subset was treated as a discovery cohort. All discovery cohort repertoires had been generated on a single sequencing platform. Class I and class II HLA loci were covered by the typing at four-digit resolution. The number of donors typed differed by locus, with about 629-640 for A, B, C, DRB1 and DQB1, around 500 for DQA1, about 610 for DPA1, and 450 to 480 for DPB1. Because of strong linkage in the cohort, five DR-DQ haplotypes were treated as single units for association and clustering. Among about 370 genotyped donors of the cohort, an average of about 240,000 unique TCR beta nucleotide sequences was sequenced per donor, of which approximately 18% were non-productive.

In total, approximately 610 healthy bone marrow donors made up the cohort. All cohort members were sampled while nominally healthy, although unrecorded immune exposures were likely present. The donor was CMV seropositive and belonged to the group of over 250 seropositive cohort members. A peripheral blood sample was provided by each donor, and peripheral blood mononuclear cells were used for TCR beta sequencing. The Qiagen DNeasy Blood Extraction Kit was used to extract genomic DNA from the blood cell samples. Worth noting for this clone: Its antigen is unknown. Per-base qualities were not stored, and no clone one base away is much larger.

General conclusions and limits of the study: A few of the identified cytomegalovirus-associated TCR beta chains were confirmed in vitro to be specific for cytomegalovirus antigens. Across donors, most TCR sequences were observed very rarely, whereas some public TCRs were present in many individuals. Strong co-occurrence of HLA alleles, especially DR and DQ, made assigning TCR associations to individual alleles difficult. A group of highly shared sequence variants was considered likely to be a technical artifact of the sequencing pipeline. This cohort had only TCR beta chains sequenced, and the lack of alpha or paired-chain data limited which features could be detected. In a later analysis, the rate of TCR association differed among HLA loci, with DRB1 alleles having the most associated TCRs and HLA-C alleles having the fewest. Sequencing depth was assumed to be roughly uniform across donors in the presence/absence analyses, though that assumption may not hold. According to a later analysis, parvovirus B19, influenza, CMV and Epstein-Barr virus appeared linked to several top co-occurrence clusters. Correlated functional status among segregating V segments might be attributable to linkage disequilibrium, but an unknown experimental factor could not be ruled out. The only immune exposure information available for the cohort was CMV serostatus. Compared with equally common non-associated chains, HLA-associated TCR beta chains in a later analysis were more clonally expanded and had lower generation probabilities. In a later genetic analysis, a missense DCLRE1C variant was associated with V-gene and J-gene trimming of TCR beta chains, and the association was replicated in an independent cohort. According to a later analysis, most CMV-associated TCR beta chains appeared to be HLA-restricted, and the HLA associations seemed to be driven largely by CMV exposure. The study gave a list of some 150 TCR beta chains associated with cytomegalovirus. In a later genetic analysis, fewer N-insertions in productive TCRs were reported among donors in an Asian-associated ancestry cluster than the approximately 670-donor mean. It was suggested by the authors that the approach could potentially be generalized to other disease states and immunological phenotypes. A further reported finding was that TCR beta sequences accurately predicted the HLA-A and HLA-B alleles for most subjects in the first cohort. In an earlier analysis of fewer than 700 of the donors, most TCR beta V segments appeared in productive rearrangements about 87% or about 30% of the time, broadly matching IMGT annotations. In a later analysis, around 17,000 TCR beta sequences were associated with specific HLA alleles at a false discovery rate of 0.05. The earlier analysis of around 600 of the donors excluded fewer than 20 rarely observed V segments, including chromosome 9 orphons, because counts were too low. The classifier was reported to diagnose cytomegalovirus status with high specificity and sensitivity in both the original and validation cohorts. Because some donors lacked HLA typing at each locus, the association tests relied only on the typed subset.

Receptor libraries were prepared by the immunoSEQ multiplex PCR assay. For the multiplex PCR, a mixture combining 60 forward primers for TCR Vbeta segments and 13 reverse primers for TCR Jbeta segments was used. The CDR3 region of rearranged TCR beta genes was amplified from genomic DNA with a multiplex PCR assay. The Illumina HiSeq System was used to sequence the amplified TCR beta libraries as 87-base-pair reads. In the source study's methods: Across the 666 repertoires, a later analysis counted 80 million or so unique TCR beta chains, about 10 million of which were shared by at least two donors. Raw reads were error-corrected and collapsed into unique sequences by a nearest-neighbor algorithm in which closely related sequences were merged to remove PCR and sequencing errors. Alignment of CDR3 sequences to IMGT reference sequences was used to assign V, D and J gene segments. Each retained sequence needed at least a six-nucleotide match to both a V gene segment and a J gene segment. Rearrangements were classified as productive when the CDR3 lacked stop codons and remained in frame with V and J, and all other rearrangements were classified as non-productive. CDR3 was defined by IMGT convention, running from the second conserved V-encoded cysteine to the conserved J-encoded phenylalanine. The earlier analysis of fewer than 750 of the donors excluded sequences that lacked an unambiguous match to a single V gene segment. In an earlier analysis of approximately 590 of the donors, a V segment was called functional when productive rearrangements were above 56.7%, and segregating when the standard deviation between donors exceeded 5%. A statistical classification framework was developed to diagnose cytomegalovirus status using the catalog of TCR beta chain sequences. A later analysis assigned V and J genes by comparing TCR nucleotide sequences with IMGT/GENE-DB human TR gene sequences. The TCRdist pipeline was used in a later analysis to assign CDR3 sequences and most-parsimonious VDJ recombination scenarios. In a later analysis, every TCR beta chain was defined by the combination of its CDR3 amino acid sequence and its V-gene family, and reads without a unique V-gene family were dropped. In a later analysis, around 600 highly shared, low-generation-probability nucleotide sequences were removed to address suspected cross-contamination and a sequencing artifact. In a later analysis, a clonal expansion index for each public chain was calculated from normalized within-repertoire ranks of inferred template counts. Generation probabilities in a later analysis came from a VDJ recombination model fitted to out-of-frame rearrangements, and those results were checked against IGoR. A later analysis scored TCR-TCR, TCR-HLA and TCR-CMV co-occurrence with hypergeometric tests, applying a repertoire-size bias correction to TCR pairs. False discovery rates were estimated in a later analysis by permuting HLA or CMV assignments 20 times. In a later analysis, co-occurring TCRs were grouped using DBSCAN, and TCRdist sequence similarity was added for clustering within HLA-allele-positive subsets. Repertoires with fewer than 30,000 or more than 120,000 public chains were left out of co-occurrence clustering, as were four to six repertoires with anomalous nucleotide sharing. The table was pulled from immuneACCESS by TCRdb, which kept in-frame rearrangements only. Such tables lose some clones; where checked, under half of the loss comes from unresolved V genes, and the rest has no known cause. V and J calls and clone size come straight from that table; D and trimming were deduced from the DNA. The sample table contains roughly 120,000 clones; only one count was recorded for more than 60% of them. The ten largest clones add up to approximately 2.1% of the sample.

The sequenced sample was PBMCs. This clonotype was obtained from a woman in her forties in good health and CMV-seropositive.

CDR3 region: CASSSTGGTEAFF. The nucleotide sequence reads as follows: TGCGCCAGCAGCTCGACAGGGGGAACTGAAGCTTTCTTT. The V and J genes are TRBV5-1 and TRBJ1-1, and TRBD1 aligns with 9 junction nucleotides. CDR1 and CDR2 (SGHRS, YFSETQ) derive from the germline V gene. Clipping removes 3 bases from V and 5 bases from J, with 2 as the unmatched junction base count. The CDR3, cysteine through phenylalanine, is 13 amino acids long. The entry retains the CDR3 DNA only, 39 bases that are in frame from base 1.